What follows are 15 T cell receptor beta chains derived from one specimen sequenced in a study of beta chain features in type 1 diabetes (dated by TCRdb to the late 2010s). Library method: the immunoSEQ multiplex PCR assay. All of the isolated RNA was reverse transcribed with the High Capacity cDNA Reverse Transcription Kit, so expressed TCRB transcripts were sequenced. TCRdb carries this immuneACCESS record with in-frame sequences only. Its versions omit some clonotypes, under half of them owing to an unresolved V gene in the studies checked, with the rest unexplained. Present in this sample are under 300,000 clones, around 13% of which were seen just once. 0.015% to 0.02% of the sample goes to the ten largest clones. These TCRs are of unknown antigen specificity. The investigation overall reported the following: Type 1 diabetes patients showed a moderate but significant shortening of TCRB CDR3 length in all four CD4+ subsets.

Sample: naive CD4+ T cells from blood. Taken with the paper, the label for cell subset or site translates to: true naive CD4+ T cells. Receptor source: a man aged 30 to 39 with type 1 diabetes.

This clone was detected a few times. V is TRBV5-4 and J is TRBJ2-7; weak D call: TRBD2 (8 bases). The germline gives CDR1 SGHNT, CDR2 YYREEE (reference sequence). This CDR3 is 18 amino acids long. Trimming stripped 0 bases from V and 2 bases from J, with 21 bases between. The CDR3 spells CASSLAPGQTSVAYEQYF. The CDR3, as DNA: TGTGCCAGCAGCTTGGCCCCGGGACAGACTAGCGTCGCCTACGAGCAGTACTTC.

This chain uses TRBV4-1 with TRBJ1-6; 7 nucleotides match TRBD1. The CDR3 is 17 residues long. Trimming removed 0 bases from V and 7 bases from J; junction bases left unmatched: 9. From germline, CDR1 is MGHRA and CDR2 YSYEKL. The CDR3 region has the DNA TGCGCCAGCAGCCAAGATAGGGGGCAGGGTAGGAATTCACCCCTCCACTTT. It codes for CASSQDRGQGRNSPLHF.

This clone has only a few counts. CDR3 residues: CASSVETGPNYGYTF. For the CDR3, the DNA is TGTGCCAGCAGCGTAGAGACAGGCCCTAACTATGGCTACACCTTC. The rearrangement uses TRBV9 and TRBJ1-2; possibly TRBD1 for D (6 bases). In germline, CDR1 is SGDLS, CDR2 YYNGEE. V gave up 0 bases and J gave up 0 bases, with 9 bases separating them. This CDR3 contains 15 residues.

CDR3 DNA: TGTGCCAGCAGCCCACAGGGAGTTCCCAATCAGCCCCAGCATTTT. It codes for CASSPQGVPNQPQHF. The chain combines TRBV9 with TRBJ1-5; perhaps TRBD1 as D (6 bases). The length of the CDR3 is 15 residues. V lost 4 bases, J lost 3 bases, and 14 bases lay in between. Germline CDR1 and CDR2: SGDLS and YYNGEE.

This chain joins TRBV5-1 and TRBJ2-1; 7 nucleotides match TRBD1. The J segment lost 6 bases and the V segment lost 2 bases, leaving 2 bases of the junction unmatched. Germline loops: CDR1 SGHRS, CDR2 YFSETQ. This CDR3 contains 13 residues. CDR3 loop: CASSFDRANEQFF. The CDR3 bases are TGCGCCAGCAGCTTCGACAGGGCCAATGAGCAGTTCTTC. The full variable domain, completed using reference TRBV5-1 and TRBJ2-1, is KAGVTQTPRYLIKTRGQQVTLSCSPISGHRSVSWYQQTPGQGLQFLFEYFSETQRNKGNFPGRFSGRQFSNSRSEMNVSTLELGDSALYLCASSFDRANEQFFGPGTRLTVL.

The rearrangement joins TRBV7-6 to TRBJ2-5, with 9 bases matching TRBD2. The CDR3 loop spans 16 amino acids. From germline, CDR1 is SGHVS and CDR2 FNYEAQ. V was pared by 1 base and J by 3 bases, with 6 bases of the junction left unmatched. The CDR3 sequence is CASSLVGGRAEETQYF. The DNA of the CDR3 is TGTGCCAGCAGCTTAGTAGGCGGGAGGGCGGAAGAGACCCAGTACTTC.

The CDR3 coding sequence is TGTGCCTGGATTCTGGACAGGGGAGCTTTCTTT. As protein: CAWILDRGAFF. The chain couples TRBV30 to TRBJ1-1; the match to TRBD1 covers 9 bases. Trimming at V came to 4 bases and at J to 10 bases, leaving 4 bases not matched to a gene. This CDR3 spans 11 amino acids. CDR1 and CDR2 (germline): GTSNPN, SVGIG (reference sequence).

This clone was seen only a few times. The genes are TRBV27 and TRBJ1-2; D perhaps matches TRBD1 (6 bases). V lost 10 bases, J lost 2 bases, and 17 bases lay in between. The CDR3 is 14 residues long. Per the germline V gene, CDR1 is MNHEY and CDR2 is SMNVEV (reference sequence). The CDR3 region is CATYSRGWNYGYTF. The CDR3 DNA reads TGTGCCACCTATTCGAGGGGGTGGAACTATGGCTACACCTTC.

A few counts support this clone. The chain combines TRBV30 with TRBJ2-7, with D perhaps matching TRBD1 (6 bases). The V and J ends lost 5 bases and 6 bases respectively, with 14 bases between them. Germline V gene sequence: CDR1 GTSNPN, CDR2 SVGIG (reference sequence). The CDR3 consists of 12 residues. CDR3 sequence: CAWDLTRGEQYF. CDR3 DNA sequence: TGTGCCTGGGACCTAACCAGGGGCGAGCAGTACTTC.

This clone was seen a handful of times. V is TRBV9 and J is TRBJ2-3; 8 bases line up with TRBD2. Losses at the gene ends were 3 bases for V and 0 bases for J; bases not matched to a gene: 3. There are 15 residues in the CDR3. Looked up from germline, CDR1 is SGDLS and CDR2 is YYNGEE. As DNA, the CDR3 is TGTGCCAGCAGCGAGTCTAGCGGGAGCACAGATACGCAGTATTTT. Residues: CASSESSGSTDTQYF.

This clone was counted a few times. This CDR3 is CASRQGSGELFF. Here the CDR3 DNA reads TGTGCCAGCAGGCAGGGATCCGGGGAGCTGTTTTTT. The V gene is TRBV11-3, the J gene TRBJ2-2, with a possible D match to TRBD1 (5 bases). Trimming took 6 bases from V and 6 from J, leaving 8 bases between them. This CDR3 comprises 12 residues. Per germline, CDR1 SGHNT and CDR2 YENEEA. Using reference TRBV11-3 and TRBJ2-2 for the parts outside the CDR3, the full variable domain is EAGVVQSPRYKIIEKKQPVAFWCNPISGHNTLYWYLQNLGQGPELLIRYENEEAVDDSQLPKDRFSAERLKGVDSTLKIQPAELGDSAVYLCASRQGSGELFFGEGSRLTVL.

The chain has TRBV6-5 and TRBJ2-5; no definite D call. CDR3 length: 13 residues. V shed 0 bases and J shed 7 bases, with 9 bases lying between them. CDR1 is MNHEY and CDR2 is SVGAGI in the germline V gene. CDR3 in DNA: TGTGCCAGCAGTTACTCCGACTTGGGGACCCAGTACTTC. The encoded protein is CASSYSDLGTQYF.

The J gene is TRBJ2-5, the V gene TRBV11-3; TRBD1 agrees at 8 bases. CDR1 SGHNT and CDR2 YENEEA come from the germline V gene. The CDR3 has 15 residues. V lost 4 bases and J lost 5; bases outside the gene matches: 9. The CDR3 reads CASSSPGGPMETQYF. The CDR3 DNA reads TGTGCCAGCAGCTCTCCAGGGGGCCCCATGGAGACCCAGTACTTC.

The chain links TRBV29-1 to TRBJ2-3; the match to TRBD2 covers 10 bases. CDR1 and CDR2 from the germline V gene are SQVTM and ANQGSEA. V shed 7 bases, J shed 4 bases, and the junction held 11 bases outside the gene matches. The CDR3 is 15 residues long. The CDR3 DNA is TGCAGCGCGCAAACCCTAGCGGGAGACCCAGATACGCAGTATTTT. It specifies CSAQTLAGDPDTQYF.

The rearrangement uses TRBV6-5 and TRBJ2-2; 7 bases agree with TRBD2. V shed 4 bases and J 4 bases; nucleotides not matched to a gene: 3. The CDR3 totals 14 residues. Per the germline V gene, CDR1 is MNHEY and CDR2 is SVGAGI. Here the CDR3 reads CASSLLAPTGELFF. The CDR3 coding sequence is TGTGCCAGCAGTTTACTAGCGCCCACCGGGGAGCTGTTTTTT.